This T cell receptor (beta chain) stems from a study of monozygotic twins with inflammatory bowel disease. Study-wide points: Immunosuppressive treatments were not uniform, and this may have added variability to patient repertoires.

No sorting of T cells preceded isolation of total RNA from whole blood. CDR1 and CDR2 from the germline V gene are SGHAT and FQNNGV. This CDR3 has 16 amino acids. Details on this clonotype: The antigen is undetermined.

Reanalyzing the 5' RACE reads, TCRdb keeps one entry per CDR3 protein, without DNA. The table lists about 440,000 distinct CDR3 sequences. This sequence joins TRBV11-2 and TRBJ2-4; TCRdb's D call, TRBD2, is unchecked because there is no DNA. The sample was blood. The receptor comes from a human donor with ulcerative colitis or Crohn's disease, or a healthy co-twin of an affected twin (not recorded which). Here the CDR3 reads CASSLAPASGLNIQYF.